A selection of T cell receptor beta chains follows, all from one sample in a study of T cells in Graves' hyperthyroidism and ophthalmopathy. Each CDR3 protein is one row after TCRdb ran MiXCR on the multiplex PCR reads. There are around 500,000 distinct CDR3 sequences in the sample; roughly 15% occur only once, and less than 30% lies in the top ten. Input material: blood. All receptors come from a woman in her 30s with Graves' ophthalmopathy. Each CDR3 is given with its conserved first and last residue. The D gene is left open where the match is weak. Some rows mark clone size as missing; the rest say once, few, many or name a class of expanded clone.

TGTGCCAGTAGTATCAAGATGAACACTGAAGCTTTCTTT CASSIKMNTEAFF TRBJ1-1 TRBV19 few .
TGTGCCAGCATCCCCGGGACCGTGAACACCGGGGAGCTGTTTTTT CASIPGTVNTGELFF TRBJ2-2 TRBV12-3/TRBV12-4 . .
TGTGCCACCTGGGCTCAAAGCCACTATGGCTACACCTTC CATWAQSHYGYTF TRBJ1-2 TRBV15 . .
TGTGCCAGCAGGGGGACTAGCGGTTACGAGCAGTACTTC CASRGTSGYEQYF TRBJ2-7 TRBV28 many TRBD2
TGTGCCAGCAGCCGGCCCAGAGGCAAAAACATTCAGTACTTC CASSRPRGKNIQYF TRBJ2-4 TRBV11-2 many .
TGTGCCAGCAGGGTATCGCCTCCCTTCAATGAGCAGTTCTTC CASRVSPPFNEQFF TRBJ2-1 TRBV2 . .
TGTGCCAGCAGCGTTAATCTAGGGGCGCAGGGCTATGGCTACACCTTC CASSVNLGAQGYGYTF TRBJ1-2 TRBV9 few .
TGTGCCAGCAAAAGTACTAGCACAGATACGCAGTATTTT CASKSTSTDTQYF TRBJ2-3 TRBV6-1 many .
TGTGCCAGCAGGAAGCGCGGGAGTAGAGGCGAGCAGTACTTC CASRKRGSRGEQYF TRBJ2-7 TRBV6-1 . TRBD2
TGTGCCAGCAGCCCCCACCCGGGACAGGGGGCGTTCGGGGAGACCCAGTACTTC CASSPHPGQGAFGETQYF TRBJ2-5 TRBV7-2 many TRBD1
TGCAGCGTTGTTGCTGGGGCCAACGTCCTGACTTTC CSVVAGANVLTF TRBJ2-6 TRBV29-1 few .
TGTGCCAGCAGCGAAACACTACGGGACCCGGTAGAAAAACTGTTTTTT CASSETLRDPVEKLFF TRBJ1-4 TRBV7-9 . .
TGTGCCAGTAGTACCCTGGAAGGGTCCTACGAGCAGTACTTC CASSTLEGSYEQYF TRBJ2-7 TRBV19 . .
TGTGCCAGCAGTTTATATGGGCCCGGGGATTTGGATGAGCAGTTCTTC CASSLYGPGDLDEQFF TRBJ2-1 TRBV27 many .
TGTGCCAGCAGCGCCTACCTACAGAACACTGAAGCTTTCTTT CASSAYLQNTEAFF TRBJ1-1 TRBV9 few .
TGCAGTGCTCCGACAGATACTTCAGGGGCGGAGCAGTACTTC CSAPTDTSGAEQYF TRBJ2-7 TRBV20-1 few .
TGTGCCAGCAGTTACGGCGGGAGGGGGTCCTACGAGCAGTACTTC CASSYGGRGSYEQYF TRBJ2-7 TRBV6-6 . TRBD2
TGTGCCAGCAGCCAAGAACTAACTAGCGGAAACTACGAGCAGTACTTC CASSQELTSGNYEQYF TRBJ2-7 TRBV4-2 few TRBD2
TGTGCCAGCGCCTCCCCTCAGCCCCAGCATTTT CASASPQPQHF TRBJ1-5 TRBV6-1 few .
TGTGCCAGCAGTTTATTGGGTGGGACAGGGGGCGCAGATACGCAGTATTTT CASSLLGGTGGADTQYF TRBJ2-3 TRBV28 many TRBD1
TGTGCCAGCAGTAGCCGAAGCACTAGCGGGAGTGAATACAATGAGCAGTTCTTC CASSSRSTSGSEYNEQFF TRBJ2-1 TRBV12-3/TRBV12-4 many TRBD2
TGTGCCAGCAGCGACCAGGGCCCCGAAGACGTAAAACTGTTTTTT CASSDQGPEDVKLFF TRBJ1-4 TRBV4-2 few .
TGCAGTGCTTTAATCGCCAGGGGTAAAACTGAAGCTTTCTTT CSALIARGKTEAFF TRBJ1-1 TRBV20-1 few .
TGTGCCAGCGGAGGGGGGACGGCCTACGAGCAGTACTTC CASGGGTAYEQYF TRBJ2-7 TRBV9 . .
TGCAGTGCTACTTCGTCTCTAGCTGTCGCTGTGGATGAGCAGTTCTTC CSATSSLAVAVDEQFF TRBJ2-1 TRBV20-1 few .
TGTGCCAGCAGCTTGCCCCGGGACTCACAACTGGAGCAGTTCTTC CASSLPRDSQLEQFF TRBJ2-1 TRBV5-4 . .
TGTGCCTGGAGCGCCTTCCCCGGGACAGCCCATGGGGGGACTGAAGCTTTCTTT CAWSAFPGTAHGGTEAFF TRBJ1-1 TRBV30 . TRBD1
TGTGCCAGCAGCTTTTACCCGACAGAGAGTTCACCCCTCCACTTT CASSFYPTESSPLHF TRBJ1-6 TRBV7-9 few .
TGTGCCAGCAGCGGACTAGCGGGAAGGCTTTACGAGCAGTACTTC CASSGLAGRLYEQYF TRBJ2-7 TRBV11-2 . TRBD2
TGTGCCAGCAGTGCCCCTAGGACAGCACAAGAGACCCAGTACTTC CASSAPRTAQETQYF TRBJ2-5 TRBV28 many .
TGTGCCAGCAGCTTGACTAGAGCCTACAATGAGCAGTTCTTC CASSLTRAYNEQFF TRBJ2-1 TRBV11-2 many .
TGCAGTGCCACAGACAGGAATGGCTACGAGCAGTACTTC CSATDRNGYEQYF TRBJ2-7 TRBV20-1 . .
TGCAGCGTTGAATTTGGGGTAGGTGGGCCCCAGCATTTT CSVEFGVGGPQHF TRBJ1-5 TRBV29-1 many .
TGTGCCAGCAGTGAAAGGGGGGCCAGCGTGAGTCTTGAGGAGCAGTACTTC CASSERGASVSLEEQYF TRBJ2-7 TRBV6-1 many .
TGTGCCAGCTCCTTTGATGGGACCAATAATTACGAGCAGTACTTC CASSFDGTNNYEQYF TRBJ2-7 TRBV2 many .
TGTGCCTGGAGCCCAACCAGGGTCGGGGAGCTGTTTTTT CAWSPTRVGELFF TRBJ2-2 TRBV30 many .
TGTGCCACCAGTATGGGACAGGGGAAACACAATGAGCAGTTCTTC CATSMGQGKHNEQFF TRBJ2-1 TRBV24-1 many TRBD1
TGCGCCAGCAGCTTGGATTCTGAGCAGTTCTTC CASSLDSEQFF TRBJ2-1 TRBV5-1 many .
TGCAGCGTTCTCTCAGACGGAAATTCACCCCTCCACTTT CSVLSDGNSPLHF TRBJ1-6 TRBV29-1 . .
TGCGCCAGCAGCTTCCGAGGGGGGCGAGTTGGTGAAGCTTTCTTT CASSFRGGRVGEAFF TRBJ1-1 TRBV5-1 many .
TGTGCCAGCAGCTTAGGGGGCGGGAGAGGAAAGACCCAGTACTTC CASSLGGGRGKTQYF TRBJ2-5 TRBV7-2 many TRBD2
TGCAGTGCTGGCCCCCCGCGGGCAGGGCGTTACGAGCAGTACTTC CSAGPPRAGRYEQYF TRBJ2-7 TRBV20-1 few .
TGTGCCAGTAGCGGCAGGGGGAATGAGCAGTTCTTC CASSGRGNEQFF TRBJ2-1 TRBV14 many .
TGTGCCAGCAGCTTGGATCGCAGGGGAAGCTCCTACAATGAGCAGTTCTTC CASSLDRRGSSYNEQFF TRBJ2-1 TRBV5-4 . .
TGTGCCAGCAGTCCGGGACTCCGCTACGAGCAGTACTTC CASSPGLRYEQYF TRBJ2-7 TRBV28 many .